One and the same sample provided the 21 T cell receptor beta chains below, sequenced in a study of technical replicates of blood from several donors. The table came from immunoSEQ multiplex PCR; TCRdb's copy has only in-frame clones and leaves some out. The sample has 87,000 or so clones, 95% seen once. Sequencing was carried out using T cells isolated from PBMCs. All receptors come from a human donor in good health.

CDR3 amino acids: CASSENYRQPQHF. CDR3 sequence (DNA): TGTGCCAGCAGTGAGAACTACAGGCAGCCCCAGCATTTT. The chain is built from TRBV6-1 and TRBJ1-5; a possible D gene is TRBD1 (5 bases). Trimming pared 3 bases from V and 7 bases from J, leaving 10 bases between. Germline CDR1 and CDR2: MNHNS and SASEGT. This CDR3 comprises 13 residues.

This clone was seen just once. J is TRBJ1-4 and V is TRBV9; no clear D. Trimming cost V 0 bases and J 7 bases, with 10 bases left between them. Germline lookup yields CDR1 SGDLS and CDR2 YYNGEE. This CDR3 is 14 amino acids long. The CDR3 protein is CASSVGSTSEKLFF. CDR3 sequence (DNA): TGTGCCAGCAGCGTAGGCTCTACGTCTGAAAAACTGTTTTTT. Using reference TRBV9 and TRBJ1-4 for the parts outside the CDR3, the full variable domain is DSGVTQTPKHLITATGQRVTLRCSPRSGDLSVYWYQQSLDQGLQFLIQYYNGEERAKGNILERFSAQQFPDLHSELNLSSLELGDSALYFCASSVGSTSEKLFFGSGTQLSVL.

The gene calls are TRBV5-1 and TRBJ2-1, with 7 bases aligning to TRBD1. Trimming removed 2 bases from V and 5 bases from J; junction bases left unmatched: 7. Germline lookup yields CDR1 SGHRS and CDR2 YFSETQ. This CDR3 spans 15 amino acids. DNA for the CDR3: TGCGCCAGCAGCTTTAGACAGGGATCAAACAATGAGCAGTTCTTC. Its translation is CASSFRQGSNNEQFF.

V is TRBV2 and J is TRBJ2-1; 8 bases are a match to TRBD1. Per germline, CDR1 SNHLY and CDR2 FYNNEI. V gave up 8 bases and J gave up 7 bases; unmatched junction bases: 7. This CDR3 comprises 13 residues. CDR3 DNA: TGTGCCAGCGCCGTTACAGGGGGGAATGAGCAGTTCTTC. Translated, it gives CASAVTGGNEQFF. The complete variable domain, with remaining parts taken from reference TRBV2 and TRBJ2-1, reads EPEVTQTPSHQVTQMGQEVILRCVPISNHLYFYWYRQILGQKVEFLVSFYNNEISEKSEIFDDQFSVERPDGSNFTLKIRSTKLEDSAMYFCASAVTGGNEQFFGPGTRLTVL.

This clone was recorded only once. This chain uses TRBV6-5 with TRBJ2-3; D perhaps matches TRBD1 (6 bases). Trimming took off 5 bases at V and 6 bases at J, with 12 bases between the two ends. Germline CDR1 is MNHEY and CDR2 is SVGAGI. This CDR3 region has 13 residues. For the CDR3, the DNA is TGTGCCAGCAGTGAAACAGGGCTGGATACGCAGTATTTT. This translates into CASSETGLDTQYF.

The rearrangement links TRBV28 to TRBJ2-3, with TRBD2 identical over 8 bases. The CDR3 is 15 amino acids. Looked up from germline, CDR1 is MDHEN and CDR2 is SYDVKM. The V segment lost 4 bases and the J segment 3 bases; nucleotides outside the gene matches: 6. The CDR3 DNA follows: TGTGCCAGCAGTTCGATAGCGGGAATAACAGATACGCAGTATTTT. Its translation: CASSSIAGITDTQYF.

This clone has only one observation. The CDR3 coding sequence is TGTGCCAGCAGCTTAGGCAGGGGGATGGAGCTGTTTTTT. As protein: CASSLGRGMELFF. V gene TRBV7-6 combines with J gene TRBJ2-2; 7 nucleotides agree with TRBD1. Germline CDR1 is SGHVS and CDR2 is FNYEAQ. The J segment lost 10 bases and the V segment lost 1 base, leaving 3 bases of the junction unmatched. This CDR3 has 13 residues.

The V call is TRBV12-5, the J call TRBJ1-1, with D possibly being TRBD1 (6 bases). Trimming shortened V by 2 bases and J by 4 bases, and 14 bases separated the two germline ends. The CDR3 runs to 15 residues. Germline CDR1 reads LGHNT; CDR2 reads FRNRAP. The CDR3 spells CASGLFTIQGTEAFF. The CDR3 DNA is TGTGCTAGTGGTTTGTTCACTATACAGGGCACTGAAGCTTTCTTT.

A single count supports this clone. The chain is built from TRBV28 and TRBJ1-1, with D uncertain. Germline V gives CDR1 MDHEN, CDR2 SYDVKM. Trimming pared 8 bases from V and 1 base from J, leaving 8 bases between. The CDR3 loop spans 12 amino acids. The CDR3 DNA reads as TGTGCCAGCCACCGGTCGAACACTGAAGCTTTCTTT. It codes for CASHRSNTEAFF. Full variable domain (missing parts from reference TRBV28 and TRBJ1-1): DVKVTQSSRYLVKRTGEKVFLECVQDMDHENMFWYRQDPGLGLRLIYFSYDVKMKEKGDIPEGYSVSREKKERFSLILESASTNQTSMYLCASHRSNTEAFFGQGTRLTVV.

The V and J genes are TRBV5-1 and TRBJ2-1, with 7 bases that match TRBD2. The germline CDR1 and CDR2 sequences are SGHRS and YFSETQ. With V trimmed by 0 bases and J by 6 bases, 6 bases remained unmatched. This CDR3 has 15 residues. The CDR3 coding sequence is TGCGCCAGCAGCTTGGAACTAGCGTTACTCAATGAGCAGTTCTTC. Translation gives CASSLELALLNEQFF.

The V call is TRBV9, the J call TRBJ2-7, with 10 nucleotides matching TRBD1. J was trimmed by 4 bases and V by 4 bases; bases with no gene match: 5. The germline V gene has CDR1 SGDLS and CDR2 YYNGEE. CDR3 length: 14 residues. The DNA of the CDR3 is TGTGCCAGCAGCCTAAGGGACAGGGGTTACGAGCAGTACTTC. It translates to CASSLRDRGYEQYF.

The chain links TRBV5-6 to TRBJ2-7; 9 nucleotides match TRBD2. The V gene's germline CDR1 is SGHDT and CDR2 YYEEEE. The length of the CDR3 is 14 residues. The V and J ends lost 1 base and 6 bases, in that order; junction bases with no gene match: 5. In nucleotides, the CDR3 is TGTGCCAGCAGCTTGATCAGCGGGAGGCTCGAGCAGTACTTC. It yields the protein CASSLISGRLEQYF.

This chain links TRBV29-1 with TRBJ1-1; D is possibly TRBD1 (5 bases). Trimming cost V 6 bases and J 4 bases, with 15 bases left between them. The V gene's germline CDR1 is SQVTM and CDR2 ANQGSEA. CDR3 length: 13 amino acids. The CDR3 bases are TGCAGCGTGGCCGGGCCCCAGGGCACTGAAGCTTTCTTT. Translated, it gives CSVAGPQGTEAFF.

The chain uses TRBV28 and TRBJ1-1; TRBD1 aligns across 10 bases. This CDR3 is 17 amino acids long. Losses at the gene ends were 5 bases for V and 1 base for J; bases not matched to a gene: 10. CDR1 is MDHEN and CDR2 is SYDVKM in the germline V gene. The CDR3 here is CASSAGQGVTANTEAFF. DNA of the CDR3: TGTGCCAGCAGTGCTGGACAGGGGGTAACGGCGAACACTGAAGCTTTCTTT.

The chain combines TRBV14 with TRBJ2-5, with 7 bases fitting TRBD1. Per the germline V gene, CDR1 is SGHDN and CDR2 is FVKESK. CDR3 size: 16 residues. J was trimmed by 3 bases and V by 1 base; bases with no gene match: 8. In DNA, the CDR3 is TGTGCCAGCAGCCAAGCATTTCTAACAGGGGAAGAGACCCAGTACTTC. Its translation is CASSQAFLTGEETQYF.

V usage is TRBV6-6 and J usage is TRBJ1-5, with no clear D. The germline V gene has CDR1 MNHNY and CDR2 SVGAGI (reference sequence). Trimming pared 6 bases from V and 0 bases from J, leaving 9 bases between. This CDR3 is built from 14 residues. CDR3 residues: CASRPSNSNQPQHF. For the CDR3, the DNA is TGTGCCAGCAGACCTTCTAATAGCAATCAGCCCCAGCATTTT.

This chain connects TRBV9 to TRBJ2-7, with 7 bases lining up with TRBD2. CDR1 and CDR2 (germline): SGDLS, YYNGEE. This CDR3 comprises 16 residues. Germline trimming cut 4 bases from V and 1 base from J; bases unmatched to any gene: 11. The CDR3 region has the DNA TGTGCCAGCAGCCCGAGCGGCGGGAGCCGGTCCTACGAGCAGTACTTC. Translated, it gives CASSPSGGSRSYEQYF.

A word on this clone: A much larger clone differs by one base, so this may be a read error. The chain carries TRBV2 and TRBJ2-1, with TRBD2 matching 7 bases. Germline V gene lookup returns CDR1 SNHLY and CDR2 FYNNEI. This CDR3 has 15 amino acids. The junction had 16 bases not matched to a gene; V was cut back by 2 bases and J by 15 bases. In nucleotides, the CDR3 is TGTGCCAGCAGTGAACGGTGGCTAGCGGATCCATCCCGGTTCTTC. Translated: CASSERWLADPSRFF.

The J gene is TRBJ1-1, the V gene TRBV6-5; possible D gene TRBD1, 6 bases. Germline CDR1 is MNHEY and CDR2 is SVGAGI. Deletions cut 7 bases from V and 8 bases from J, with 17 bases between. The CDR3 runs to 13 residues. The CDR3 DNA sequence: TGTGCCAGCAATCTTAACAGGGTTGGGGAAGCTTTCTTT. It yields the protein CASNLNRVGEAFF.

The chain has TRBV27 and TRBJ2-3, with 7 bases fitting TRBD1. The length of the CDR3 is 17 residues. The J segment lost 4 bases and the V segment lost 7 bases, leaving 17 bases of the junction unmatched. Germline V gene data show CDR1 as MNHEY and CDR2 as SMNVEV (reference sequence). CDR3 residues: CASKIGYRGLFPDTQYF. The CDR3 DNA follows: TGTGCCAGCAAGATTGGGTACAGGGGATTGTTCCCAGATACGCAGTATTTT.

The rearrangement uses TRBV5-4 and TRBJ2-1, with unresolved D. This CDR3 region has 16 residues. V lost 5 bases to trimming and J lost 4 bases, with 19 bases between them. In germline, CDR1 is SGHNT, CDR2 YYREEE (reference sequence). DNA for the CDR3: TGTGCCAGCAGTAAGAGCGTGGATTCGACGTACAATGAGCAGTTCTTC. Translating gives CASSKSVDSTYNEQFF.